The rows below give T cell receptor beta chains drawn from one sample of a study of blood T cell repertoires in COVID-19. The assay was immunoSEQ multiplex PCR, and TCRdb's table has in-frame clones only and misses some. Counted here are 75,000 to 85,000 clones, 70% to 90% occurring once; the ten biggest clones make up approximately 11%. Sequencing was done on a sample of peripheral blood. The source is a man between 60 and 75 years old with COVID-19, enrolled during active disease. Each CDR3 is given with its conserved first and last residue. Fields, in order: CDR3 DNA, CDR3 protein, J gene, D gene, clone size, V gene. The D gene is left open where the match is weak. Rows give clone size only sometimes, using once, few, many, or a class for an expanded clone.

CDR3 DNA: TGTGCCAGCAGCTCCCCGGGACAGGGATTTTATAATTCACCCCTCCACTTT; CDR3 protein: CASSSPGQGFYNSPLHF; J gene: TRBJ1-6; D gene: TRBD1; clone size: once; V gene: TRBV5-4
CDR3 DNA: TGTGCCAGCAGAGGGCCGGGACAGGGCGACTATGGCTACACCTTC; CDR3 protein: CASRGPGQGDYGYTF; J gene: TRBJ1-2; D gene: TRBD1; clone size: -; V gene: TRBV28
CDR3 DNA: TGTGCCAGCAGCATAAAGACAGGGTCTGGTCAGCCCCAGCATTTT; CDR3 protein: CASSIKTGSGQPQHF; J gene: TRBJ1-5; D gene: TRBD1; clone size: -; V gene: TRBV7-2
CDR3 DNA: TGTGCCAGCAGCTTAGTTGGGATGGGGCCTGGAGAGACCCAGTACTTC; CDR3 protein: CASSLVGMGPGETQYF; J gene: TRBJ2-5; D gene: -; clone size: once; V gene: TRBV11-2
CDR3 DNA: TGCGCCAGCAGGGCTAGCGGCCTCCAAGAGACCCAGTACTTC; CDR3 protein: CASRASGLQETQYF; J gene: TRBJ2-5; D gene: TRBD2; clone size: -; V gene: TRBV5-1
CDR3 DNA: TGTGCCAGCAGCCCTATAGGGGGGGCGGGGAATGAGCAGTTCTTC; CDR3 protein: CASSPIGGAGNEQFF; J gene: TRBJ2-1; D gene: -; clone size: few; V gene: TRBV9
CDR3 DNA: TGTGCCAGCAGCCAAGACGGGGTTCAGCCCCAGCATTTT; CDR3 protein: CASSQDGVQPQHF; J gene: TRBJ1-5; D gene: -; clone size: -; V gene: TRBV3-1/TRBV3-2
CDR3 DNA: TGTGCCAGCAGCTTAGCGAGGCTCCTCGGAACAGATACGCAGTATTTT; CDR3 protein: CASSLARLLGTDTQYF; J gene: TRBJ2-3; D gene: -; clone size: -; V gene: TRBV7-9
CDR3 DNA: TGTGCCAGCAGTGAGTACCAGCCGGGACTAGCGGGAGGAGCAGATACGCAGTATTTT; CDR3 protein: CASSEYQPGLAGGADTQYF; J gene: TRBJ2-3; D gene: TRBD2; clone size: -; V gene: TRBV6-1
CDR3 DNA: TGTGCCAGCAGTTTCAGGGGCCCTGGAACTGAAGCTTTCTTT; CDR3 protein: CASSFRGPGTEAFF; J gene: TRBJ1-1; D gene: -; clone size: few; V gene: TRBV2
CDR3 DNA: TGCAGCGTCAGGGACAGGGGGCGGGAAAACACCGGGGAGCTGTTTTTT; CDR3 protein: CSVRDRGRENTGELFF; J gene: TRBJ2-2; D gene: TRBD1; clone size: few; V gene: TRBV29-1
CDR3 DNA: TGTGCCAGCAGCCAAGGAGGAGTCGAAAAACTGTTTTTT; CDR3 protein: CASSQGGVEKLFF; J gene: TRBJ1-4; D gene: -; clone size: -; V gene: TRBV3-1/TRBV3-2
CDR3 DNA: TGTGCCAGCAGTTTTCAGGGGAACACTGAAGCTTTCTTT; CDR3 protein: CASSFQGNTEAFF; J gene: TRBJ1-1; D gene: -; clone size: -; V gene: TRBV12-3/TRBV12-4
CDR3 DNA: TGTGCCAGTAGTATAGGACAGAGAAACACTGAAGCTTTCTTT; CDR3 protein: CASSIGQRNTEAFF; J gene: TRBJ1-1; D gene: -; clone size: once; V gene: TRBV19
CDR3 DNA: TGTGCCAGCAGTTACACGGGACAGGGGGCCGACGAGCAGTACTTC; CDR3 protein: CASSYTGQGADEQYF; J gene: TRBJ2-7; D gene: TRBD1; clone size: -; V gene: TRBV6-5
CDR3 DNA: TGCGCCAGCAGCTTACAGGGTGGAGACAATGAGCAGTTCTTC; CDR3 protein: CASSLQGGDNEQFF; J gene: TRBJ2-1; D gene: -; clone size: -; V gene: TRBV5-1
CDR3 DNA: TGTGCCACCAGTGATTTCAGAGCGGGGTACGAGCAGTACTTC; CDR3 protein: CATSDFRAGYEQYF; J gene: TRBJ2-7; D gene: TRBD2; clone size: -; V gene: TRBV24-1
CDR3 DNA: TGTGCCAGCAGCCAATTCAGCGGAGGCACTGAAGCTTTCTTT; CDR3 protein: CASSQFSGGTEAFF; J gene: TRBJ1-1; D gene: -; clone size: -; V gene: TRBV3-1/TRBV3-2
CDR3 DNA: TGTGCCAGCAGCTCCCCAACAGGGGGGGAGACCCAGTACTTC; CDR3 protein: CASSSPTGGETQYF; J gene: TRBJ2-5; D gene: TRBD1; clone size: -; V gene: TRBV5-4
CDR3 DNA: TGTGCCAGCGGACTTAGCGGGGGGCGGTGGGAGACCCAGTACTTC; CDR3 protein: CASGLSGGRWETQYF; J gene: TRBJ2-5; D gene: TRBD2; clone size: -; V gene: TRBV11-2
CDR3 DNA: TGTGCCAGCAGTTTATTCCGGGGAGGGGTCGGGGAGCTGTTTTTT; CDR3 protein: CASSLFRGGVGELFF; J gene: TRBJ2-2; D gene: TRBD2; clone size: -; V gene: TRBV28
CDR3 DNA: TGTGCCAGCAGCACAGACAGGAACTCGTACAATGAGCAGTTCTTC; CDR3 protein: CASSTDRNSYNEQFF; J gene: TRBJ2-1; D gene: -; clone size: -; V gene: TRBV11-3
CDR3 DNA: TGTGCCAGCAGGCCTACAGGGGGCTTCACTGAAGCTTTCTTT; CDR3 protein: CASRPTGGFTEAFF; J gene: TRBJ1-1; D gene: TRBD1; clone size: -; V gene: TRBV28
CDR3 DNA: TGTGCCACCGGATTGGAACAGGGGATGTGGGAGACCCAGTACTTC; CDR3 protein: CATGLEQGMWETQYF; J gene: TRBJ2-5; D gene: TRBD1; clone size: -; V gene: TRBV24-1
CDR3 DNA: TGTGCCAGCTCACCACAAGGAGGCACTGAAGCTTTCTTT; CDR3 protein: CASSPQGGTEAFF; J gene: TRBJ1-1; D gene: -; clone size: -; V gene: TRBV18